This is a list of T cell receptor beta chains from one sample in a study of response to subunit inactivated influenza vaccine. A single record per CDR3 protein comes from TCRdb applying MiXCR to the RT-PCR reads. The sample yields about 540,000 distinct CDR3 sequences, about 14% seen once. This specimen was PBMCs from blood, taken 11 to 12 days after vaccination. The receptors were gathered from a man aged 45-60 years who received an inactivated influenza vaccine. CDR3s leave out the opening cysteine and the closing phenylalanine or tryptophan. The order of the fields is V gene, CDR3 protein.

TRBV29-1,SVEAPGDRGQLAGGRDEQF
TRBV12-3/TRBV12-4,ASRPYRATIY
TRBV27,ASSLSFAGGPIEQF
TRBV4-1,ASSQNEGAGNQPQH
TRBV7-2,ASSLSGTNTGELF
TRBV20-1,SAREAGSSYNEQF
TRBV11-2,ASSLGTSGASGANVLT
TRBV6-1,ASRQGTSGSYEQY
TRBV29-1,SVDKGASSYNEQF
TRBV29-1,SVAGTDTQY
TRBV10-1,ASSRFGTGQETQY
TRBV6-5,AASSYNEQF
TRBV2,ASKAGTENEKLF